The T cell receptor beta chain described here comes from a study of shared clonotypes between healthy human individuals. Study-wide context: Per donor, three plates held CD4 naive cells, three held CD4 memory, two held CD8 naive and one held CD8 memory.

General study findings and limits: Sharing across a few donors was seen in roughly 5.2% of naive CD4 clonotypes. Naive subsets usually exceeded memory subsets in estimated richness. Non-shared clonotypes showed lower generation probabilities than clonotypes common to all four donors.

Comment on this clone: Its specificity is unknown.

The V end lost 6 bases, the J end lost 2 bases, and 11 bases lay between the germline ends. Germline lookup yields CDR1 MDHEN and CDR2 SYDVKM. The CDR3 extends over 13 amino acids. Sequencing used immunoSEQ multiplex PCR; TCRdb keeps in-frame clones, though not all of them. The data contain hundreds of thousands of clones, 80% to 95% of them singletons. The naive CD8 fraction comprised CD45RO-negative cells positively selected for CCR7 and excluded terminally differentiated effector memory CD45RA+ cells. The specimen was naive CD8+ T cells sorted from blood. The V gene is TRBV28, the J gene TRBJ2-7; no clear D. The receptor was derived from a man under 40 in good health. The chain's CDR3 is CASSYHDPYEQYF. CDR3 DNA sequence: TGTGCCAGCAGCTACCACGATCCCTACGAGCAGTACTTC.